Presented here are 8 T cell receptor beta chains from one specimen sequenced in a study of prognosis after radiotherapy for stage I lung cancer. Multiplex PCR, run in two rounds, amplified TCR beta CDR3 from genomic DNA. Primers were specific to each TRBV and TRBJ gene in first-round PCR. TCRdb reprocessed the multiplex PCR reads with MiXCR, giving one entry per CDR3 protein. This table holds around 27,000 distinct CDR3 sequences, around a third found once. This specimen consisted of PBMCs, obtained before or after stereotactic body radiation therapy (not recorded which). Receptors originate from a donor aged 50 or older with non-small cell lung cancer.

The chain couples TRBV20-1 to TRBJ2-1; TRBD1 agrees at 9 bases. CDR3 length: 14 amino acids. J lost 1 base, V lost 6 bases, and 4 bases had no gene match. The germline gives CDR1 DFQATT, CDR2 SNEGSKA (reference sequence). This CDR3 reads CSASDRGSYNEQFF. In DNA form, the CDR3 reads TGCAGTGCATCCGACAGGGGGTCCTACAATGAGCAGTTCTTC.

This clonotype was seen ten or more times. The rearrangement uses TRBV6-2 or TRBV6-3 and TRBJ2-2; no clear D. The germline V gene has CDR1 MNHEY and CDR2 SVGEGT. Trimming cost V 1 base and J 7 bases, with 4 bases left between them. The length of the CDR3 is 12 residues. DNA of the CDR3: TGTGCCAGCAGTTACTTGTTCGGGGAGCTGTTTTTT. Residues: CASSYLFGELFF.

This clonotype has a count of ten or more. The chain is built from TRBV10-2 and TRBJ2-1; 8 bases align to TRBD1. Germline trimming cut 8 bases from V and 3 bases from J; bases unmatched to any gene: 9. Germline CDR1 is WSHSY and CDR2 is SAAADI. The CDR3 spans 15 residues. Here the CDR3 reads CASSIPGQVYNEQFF. DNA of the CDR3: TGCGCCAGCTCTATACCGGGACAGGTCTACAATGAGCAGTTCTTC.

This clonotype showed up many times. The rearrangement links TRBV28 to TRBJ1-2; D gene ambiguous. Germline V gene data show CDR1 as MDHEN and CDR2 as SYDVKM. Between the trimmed V and J ends, which lost 5 bases and 6 bases, there was a span of 19 bases. This CDR3 spans 15 amino acids. The CDR3 region has the DNA TGTGCCAGCAGTGTTGGAGCGGAGATGCCCCATGGCTACACCTTC. Its translation: CASSVGAEMPHGYTF.

Concerning this clonotype: A clone one base away is much larger, so this may be a read error. The J gene is TRBJ1-1, the V gene TRBV7-8; 10 nucleotides align to TRBD1. CDR1 is SGHVS, CDR2 FQNEAQ, per germline. V gave up 5 bases and J gave up 4 bases; unmatched junction bases: 7. The CDR3 runs 15 residues. CDR3 bases: TGTGCCAGCAGCGGACTCCGGGACAGGGGCACTGAAGCTTTCTTT. Residues: CASSGLRDRGTEAFF.

The rearrangement joins TRBV20-1 to TRBJ2-1; no clear D. The germline CDR1 and CDR2 sequences are DFQATT and SNEGSKA (reference sequence). The CDR3 consists of 12 residues. Trimming stripped 0 bases from V and 6 bases from J, with 6 bases between. Here the CDR3 reads CSARDSSNEQFF. In DNA form, the CDR3 reads TGCAGTGCTAGAGATAGCTCCAATGAGCAGTTCTTC.

This clonotype was detected many times. This chain joins TRBV9 and TRBJ1-5, with a weak D call TRBD1 (5 bases). CDR1 and CDR2 (germline): SGDLS, YYNGEE. The CDR3 contains 15 residues. V lost 4 bases and J 2 bases, leaving 13 bases between the germline ends. The CDR3 DNA reads as TGTGCCAGCAGCCCCACGGGAGGGGGCAATCAGCCCCAGCATTTT. Its protein product is CASSPTGGGNQPQHF.

This clonotype was observed many times. The V and J genes are TRBV27 and TRBJ1-2; no clear D gene. The CDR3 totals 15 residues. The V end lost 4 bases, the J end lost 0 bases, and 12 bases lay between the germline ends. The V gene's germline CDR1 is MNHEY and CDR2 SMNVEV (reference sequence). CDR3 amino acids: CASSSTQGSNYGYTF. The CDR3 nucleotides are TGTGCCAGCAGTTCAACACAAGGTTCTAACTATGGCTACACCTTC.